Each of the 10 T cell receptor beta chains below was sequenced from the same sample in a study of T cell responses to AZD1222 COVID-19 vaccine. The data were produced by immunoSEQ multiplex PCR, yet TCRdb's version contains in-frame clones alone and is incomplete. Of tens of thousands of clones detected, under 95% appear once; the ten largest clones hold over 5.5%. The sample was peripheral blood, taken 28 days after the second dose of the MenACWY control vaccine. These receptors originate from an adult who received the MenACWY meningococcal vaccine as a control.

The chain couples TRBV9 to TRBJ2-3, with 7 bases fitting TRBD2. Germline loops: CDR1 SGDLS, CDR2 YYNGEE. The CDR3 has 15 residues. V was pared by 1 base and J by 2 bases, with 4 bases of the junction left unmatched. CDR3 sequence (DNA): TGTGCCAGCAGCGTACTAGCGGCCATCACAGATACGCAGTATTTT. This gives the protein CASSVLAAITDTQYF.

The chain carries TRBV6-5 and TRBJ2-2, with TRBD1 as a possible D gene (5 bases). V was cut by 2 bases and J by 5 bases, with 9 bases left in between. The CDR3 has 14 amino acids. The V gene's germline CDR1 is MNHEY and CDR2 SVGAGI. The CDR3 coding sequence is TGTGCCAGCAGTTACCGTCAGGGTACCGGGGAGCTGTTTTTT. Its translation is CASSYRQGTGELFF.

This rearrangement joins TRBV5-4 to TRBJ1-1; D is undetermined. In germline, CDR1 is SGHNT, CDR2 YYREEE (reference sequence). Trimming pared 4 bases from V and 0 bases from J, leaving 10 bases between. The CDR3 runs 14 residues. CDR3 amino acids: CASSREGMNTEAFF. The CDR3 DNA reads TGTGCCAGCAGCCGGGAGGGAATGAACACTGAAGCTTTCTTT.

The J gene is TRBJ2-5, the V gene TRBV7-9, with D perhaps matching TRBD1 (6 bases). The CDR3 covers 16 residues. Germline assignment: CDR1 SEHNR and CDR2 FQNEAQ (reference sequence). With 4 bases removed from V and 5 bases from J, the gap between germline ends came to 20 bases. Here the CDR3 reads CASSSMDTGSHETQYF. The CDR3, as DNA: TGTGCCAGCAGCTCCATGGATACAGGGTCTCACGAGACCCAGTACTTC.

J is TRBJ1-1 and V is TRBV27, with D unclear. Germline V CDR1 and CDR2: MNHEY, SMNVEV (reference sequence). Deletions cut 5 bases from V and 6 bases from J, with 13 bases between. CDR3 length equals 13 residues. CDR3 bases: TGTGCCAGCAGTCCTTCCGGGTGGGCTGAAGCTTTCTTT. Translation gives CASSPSGWAEAFF.

The rearrangement links TRBV7-2 to TRBJ2-1; D is uncertain. The CDR3 loop spans 14 amino acids. The V end was cut by 0 bases, the J end by 0 bases, with 3 bases between. The V gene's germline CDR1 is SGHTA and CDR2 FQGNSA. CDR3 region: CASSLAVSYNEQFF. CDR3 DNA sequence: TGTGCCAGCAGCTTAGCGGTCTCCTACAATGAGCAGTTCTTC.

This clone occurred a few times. The rearrangement links TRBV3-1 (or the pseudogene TRBV3-2) to TRBJ1-1; D perhaps matches TRBD1 (6 bases). The CDR3 runs to 12 residues. Trimming took 2 bases from V and 10 from J, leaving 11 bases between them. Per the germline V gene, CDR1 is LGHDT and CDR2 is YNNKEL (reference sequence). The chain's CDR3 is CASSQSSGAAFF. In DNA form, the CDR3 reads TGTGCCAGCAGCCAATCGTCGGGGGCAGCTTTCTTT.

The chain recombines TRBV5-4 with TRBJ2-7; D may be TRBD1 or TRBD2 (5 bases each). The CDR3 has 15 residues. Germline-derived CDR1 and CDR2 are SGHNT and YYREEE (reference sequence). Trimming shortened V by 1 base and J by 1 base, and 12 bases separated the two germline ends. The DNA of the CDR3 is TGTGCCAGCAGCTTGTCAGGGACGAGGTCCTACGAGCAGTACTTC. This translates into CASSLSGTRSYEQYF.

This chain links TRBV28 with TRBJ2-7; possibly TRBD2 for D (5 bases). The CDR3 has 12 amino acids. V lost 8 bases and J lost 6, with 14 bases in between. The V gene's germline CDR1 is MDHEN and CDR2 SYDVKM. The CDR3 DNA reads TGTGCCAGCGGCACGGGAAGGATCGAGCAGTACTTC. Translating gives CASGTGRIEQYF.

A note on this clone: This specimen includes other DNA sequences encoding the same CDR3. The genes are TRBV28 and TRBJ2-1; D not certain. V was clipped by 6 bases and J by 0 bases, with 21 bases between them. The CDR3 has 18 residues. The germline V gene encodes CDR1 MDHEN and CDR2 SYDVKM. CDR3 sequence: CASRSGLSFGRSYNEQFF. In DNA, the CDR3 is TGTGCCAGCAGATCCGGGCTTTCATTCGGCCGCTCCTACAATGAGCAGTTCTTC.